The 12 T cell receptor beta chains presented below share a single source sample, sequenced in a study of naive and memory T cell subsets. Both TRBC1 and TRBC2 were covered by a beta constant-region primer of two equimolar oligonucleotides. TCRdb reprocessed the UMI-ligation and nested PCR reads via MiXCR and lists one record per CDR3 protein. Of about 80,000 distinct CDR3 sequences detected, around 14% appear once; the ten largest clones hold approximately 0.84%. The sequenced sample was central memory CD4+ T cells from blood. The receptor set was obtained from a human donor in good health.

This clonotype was found many times. J is TRBJ2-5 and V is TRBV7-2; no firm D call. CDR1 is SGHTA, CDR2 FQGNSA, per germline. Trimming pared 5 bases from V and 3 bases from J, leaving 13 bases between. This CDR3 has 14 residues. The CDR3 nucleotides read TGTGCCAGCAGCCCGCGACGTGGGGAAGAGACCCAGTACTTC. Encoded protein: CASSPRRGEETQYF. The full variable domain, rest sourced from reference TRBV7-2 and TRBJ2-5, is GAGVSQSPSNKVTEKGKDVELRCDPISGHTALYWYRQSLGQGLEFLIYFQGNSAPDKSGLPSDRFSAERTGGSVSTLTIQRTQQEDSAVYLCASSPRRGEETQYFGPGTRLLVL.

The chain carries TRBV9 and TRBJ2-1; 7 bases agree with TRBD2. The CDR3 has 17 residues. Germline V lookup: CDR1 SGDLS, CDR2 YYNGEE. J was trimmed by 6 bases and V by 0 bases; bases with no gene match: 12. CDR3 in DNA: TGTGCCAGCAGCGTAGGGCTCGGGCGGGGGAGCAGCAATGAGCAGTTCTTC. The encoded protein is CASSVGLGRGSSNEQFF. Variable domain in full (rest from reference TRBV9 and TRBJ2-1): DSGVTQTPKHLITATGQRVTLRCSPRSGDLSVYWYQQSLDQGLQFLIQYYNGEERAKGNILERFSAQQFPDLHSELNLSSLELGDSALYFCASSVGLGRGSSNEQFFGPGTRLTVL.

This clonotype appeared a few times. This chain connects TRBV6-6 to TRBJ2-3; 12 bases are a match to TRBD2. Germline values: CDR1 MNHNY, CDR2 SVGAGI (reference sequence). This CDR3 contains 18 residues. Unmatched junction bases numbered 10, after V lost 6 bases and J lost 0 bases. The CDR3 coding sequence is TGTGCCAGCAGAGTACTAGCGGGAGGCTCTCCTAGCACAGATACGCAGTATTTT. Its protein product is CASRVLAGGSPSTDTQYF.

The chain carries TRBV6-2 or TRBV6-3 and TRBJ2-5, with TRBD2 identical over 9 bases. The V segment lost 2 bases and the J segment 6 bases; nucleotides outside the gene matches: 13. The CDR3 covers 17 residues. In germline, CDR1 is MNHEY, CDR2 SVGEGT. The DNA of the CDR3 is TGTGCCAGCAGTTACGGTCGGGGTAGCGGGAGCATGAAGACCCAGTACTTC. Protein product: CASSYGRGSGSMKTQYF.

This clonotype was observed a handful of times. The chain recombines TRBV29-1 with TRBJ2-5, with D perhaps TRBD1 (6 bases). Trimming took 3 bases from V and 1 from J, leaving 9 bases between them. The CDR3 is 13 residues long. CDR1 SQVTM and CDR2 ANQGSEA come from the germline V gene. In DNA form, the CDR3 reads TGCAGCGTTGACAGGGGAATCCAAGAGACCCAGTACTTC. Its protein is CSVDRGIQETQYF. Drawing the rest from reference TRBV29-1 and TRBJ2-5, the complete variable domain is SAVISQKPSRDICQRGTSLTIQCQVDSQVTMMFWYRQQPGQSLTLIATANQGSEATYESGFVIDKFPISRPNLTFSTLTVSNMSPEDSSIYLCSVDRGIQETQYFGPGTRLLVL.

This clonotype was counted a few times. This chain connects TRBV18 to TRBJ2-7; the match to TRBD1 covers 9 bases. The V gene's germline CDR1 is KGHSH and CDR2 LQKENI. The CDR3 has 15 amino acids. J was trimmed by 2 bases and V by 10 bases; bases with no gene match: 12. CDR3 loop: CATSQGQGVTYEQYF. CDR3 coding DNA: TGTGCCACCTCCCAGGGACAGGGCGTCACCTACGAGCAGTACTTC.

This clonotype was seen a few times. The chain is built from TRBV4-3 and TRBJ2-5, with D perhaps matching TRBD2 (6 bases). The CDR3 length is 13 residues. Trimming pared 1 base from V and 9 bases from J, leaving 12 bases between. Germline V gene lookup returns CDR1 LGHNA and CDR2 YSLEER. The DNA for the CDR3 is TGCGCCAGCAGCCAAGTGGACGGGAGCGCCCAGTACTTC. Amino acid sequence: CASSQVDGSAQYF.

This chain uses TRBV19 with TRBJ2-2, with D unresolved. The V gene lost 1 base and the J gene lost 7 bases, with 7 bases spanning the gap. This CDR3 is 13 amino acids long. Per germline, CDR1 LNHDA and CDR2 SQIVND (reference sequence). The CDR3 DNA is TGTGCCAGTAGTATAGTATCAGTCGGGGAGCTGTTTTTT. Translated: CASSIVSVGELFF. Looking up the rest from reference TRBV19 and TRBJ2-2 gives the full variable domain: DGGITQSPKYLFRKEGQNVTLSCEQNLNHDAMYWYRQDPGQGLRLIYYSQIVNDFQKGDIAEGYSVSREKKESFPLTVTSAQKNPTAFYLCASSIVSVGELFFGEGSRLTVL.

This clonotype showed up many times. V and J are TRBV2 and TRBJ2-4; no definite D call. The CDR3 contains 13 residues. Germline V gene data show CDR1 as SNHLY and CDR2 as FYNNEI. V was trimmed by 7 bases and J by 0 bases, leaving 7 bases between them. As DNA, the CDR3 is TGTGCCAGCACCTTAGAAGCCAAAAACATTCAGTACTTC. The encoded protein is CASTLEAKNIQYF.

This clonotype was observed many times. The chain is built from TRBV9 and TRBJ1-1; D unresolved. CDR3 length: 13 amino acids. CDR1 and CDR2 (germline): SGDLS, YYNGEE. The V gene lost 1 base and the J gene lost 4 bases, with 8 bases spanning the gap. This CDR3 reads CASSVFGSTEAFF. The CDR3 nucleotides read TGTGCCAGCAGCGTATTCGGGAGCACTGAAGCTTTCTTT.

This clonotype has more than one count but fewer than ten. The rearrangement joins TRBV3-1 to TRBJ1-2; 9 bases map to TRBD1. Looked up from germline, CDR1 is LGHDT and CDR2 is YNNKEL (reference sequence). V lost 2 bases to trimming and J lost 8 bases; unmatched junction nucleotides: 6. CDR3 length: 14 residues. CDR3 DNA sequence: TGTGCCAGCAGCCAACCCGGGACAGGGTCGGGCTACACCTTC. The encoded protein is CASSQPGTGSGYTF.

This clonotype was detected a few times. This chain links TRBV25-1 with TRBJ2-5, with D possibly matching TRBD2 (6 bases). Trimming took 5 bases from V and 1 from J, leaving 14 bases between them. The germline gives CDR1 MGHDK, CDR2 SYGVNS. The CDR3 length is 15 residues. CDR3 in amino acids: CASSRNSGVQETQYF. CDR3 in DNA: TGTGCCAGCAGTAGGAATAGCGGAGTCCAAGAGACCCAGTACTTC.